This TCR beta chain stems from a study of blood T cell repertoires in COVID-19. In the study overall: Acute and convalescent COVID-19 specimens originated in the United States, Italy and Spain. The cDNA or gDNA used as material had been derived from T cells, B-cell-depleted T cells, or PBMCs.

Data came from immunoSEQ multiplex PCR; TCRdb stores just in-frame clones and leaves some out. The data show 120,000 or so clones, with 87% seen just once and 7.7% held by the top ten. The sequenced material came from peripheral blood. This receptor was identified in a human donor in a cohort sampled during active COVID-19.

CDR3 in amino acids: CASSLVGDSNQPQHF. The DNA of the CDR3 is TGTGCCAGCAGCTTAGTAGGGGATAGCAATCAGCCCCAGCATTTT. The V gene is TRBV11-2, the J gene TRBJ1-5, with D maybe TRBD1 (5 bases). Germline V gene sequence: CDR1 SGHAT, CDR2 FQNNGV. The CDR3 consists of 15 residues. Deletions cut 1 base from V and 0 bases from J, with 7 bases between.